What follows are 24 T cell receptor beta chains derived from one specimen sequenced in a study of OX40 agonist ivuxolimab in advanced cancers. Libraries were prepared through the immunoSEQ multiplex PCR assay. The clones in this table, taken by TCRdb from immuneACCESS, are in-frame only. Not every clone is retained; where verified, under half of the shortfall comes from an unresolved V gene, and the cause of the rest is unknown. Across this sample there are about 33,000 clones, with 70% to 85% seen only once. Of the sample, 20% to 25% falls within the top ten clones. The sequences come from CD4+ or CD8+ T cells sorted from blood, collected in a trial of the OX40 agonist ivuxolimab. Every receptor here comes from an adult with an advanced solid tumor such as melanoma, head and neck, liver or kidney cancer.

This CDR3 is CATSRVRGLEQFF. The CDR3 nucleotides read TGTGCCACCAGCAGAGTTAGGGGACTCGAGCAGTTCTTC. This chain joins TRBV15 and TRBJ2-1; the D gene is possibly TRBD2 (6 bases). V lost 1 base and J lost 10, with 11 bases in between. This CDR3 is 13 amino acids long. The germline gives CDR1 LNHNV, CDR2 YYDKDF (reference sequence). The variable domain in full, completed from reference TRBV15 and TRBJ2-1, reads DAMVIQNPRYQVTQFGKPVTLSCSQTLNHNVMYWYQQKSSQAPKLLFHYYDKDFNNEADTPDNFQSRRPNTSFCFLDIRSPGLGDTAMYLCATSRVRGLEQFFGPGTRLTVL.

V is TRBV27 and J is TRBJ2-1; no clear D gene. CDR3 size: 14 residues. Germline V gene data show CDR1 as MNHEY and CDR2 as SMNVEV (reference sequence). The germline V and J ends were trimmed by 5 bases and 8 bases, with 16 bases remaining between them. CDR3 nucleotides: TGTGCCAGCAGTCGGACCGGTTGGCGCGATGAGCAGTTCTTC. Amino acids: CASSRTGWRDEQFF.

Notes on this clone: Additional DNA sequences in this sample encode the identical CDR3. This chain connects TRBV4-3 to TRBJ1-1; D is perhaps TRBD1 (6 bases). V lost 1 base and J lost 2, with 14 bases in between. Per the germline V gene, CDR1 is LGHNA and CDR2 is YSLEER. This CDR3 contains 16 residues. Here the CDR3 reads CASSQGGGYENTEAFF. For the CDR3, the DNA is TGCGCCAGCAGCCAAGGAGGGGGATACGAAAACACTGAAGCTTTCTTT.

This clone was seen just once. Other nucleotide sequences in the sample specify the same CDR3. The chain is built from TRBV29-1 and TRBJ1-1; 9 bases are shared with TRBD1. The CDR3 has 17 residues. CDR1 is SQVTM, CDR2 ANQGSEA, per germline. The V and J ends lost 2 bases and 0 bases, in that order; junction bases with no gene match: 10. The DNA of the CDR3 is TGCAGCGTTGAATATGGGAACAGGGGGCACATGAACACTGAAGCTTTCTTT. Translated, it gives CSVEYGNRGHMNTEAFF. The complete variable domain, with remaining parts taken from reference TRBV29-1 and TRBJ1-1, reads SAVISQKPSRDICQRGTSLTIQCQVDSQVTMMFWYRQQPGQSLTLIATANQGSEATYESGFVIDKFPISRPNLTFSTLTVSNMSPEDSSIYLCSVEYGNRGHMNTEAFFGQGTRLTVV.

This chain links TRBV4-2 with TRBJ2-1, with 12 bases identical to TRBD2. V was clipped by 2 bases and J by 10 bases; unmatched bases: 12. The CDR3 runs to 17 residues. CDR1 is LGHNA, CDR2 YNFKEQ, per germline. The CDR3 sequence: CASSQNLLAGGPGEQFF. In DNA form, the CDR3 reads TGTGCCAGCAGCCAAAACTTGCTAGCGGGGGGGCCCGGGGAGCAGTTCTTC.

V usage is TRBV5-8 and J usage is TRBJ2-3; weak D call: TRBD2 (6 bases). Trimming shortened V by 0 bases and J by 0 bases, and 14 bases separated the two germline ends. Germline assignment: CDR1 SGHTS and CDR2 YDEGEE. The length of the CDR3 is 17 residues. For the CDR3, the DNA is TGTGCCAGCAGCTTGGTGTACGGGAGATGGAGCACAGATACGCAGTATTTT. This codes for CASSLVYGRWSTDTQYF.

This sequence joins TRBV30 and TRBJ2-3, with D maybe TRBD1 (5 bases). V lost 0 bases and J 3 bases, leaving 16 bases between the germline ends. CDR3 length: 16 residues. CDR1 is GTSNPN and CDR2 is SVGIG in the germline V gene (reference sequence). CDR3 residues: CAWSVGAGHRTDTQYF. The DNA of the CDR3 is TGTGCCTGGAGTGTTGGGGCAGGCCATAGAACAGATACGCAGTATTTT. Based on the CDR3 plus reference TRBV30 and TRBJ2-3, the full variable domain is SQTIHQWPATLVQPVGSPLSLECTVEGTSNPNLYWYRQAAGRGLQLLFYSVGIGQISSEVPQNLSASRPQDRQFILSSKKLLLSDSGFYLCAWSVGAGHRTDTQYFGPGTRLTVL.

J is TRBJ2-1 and V is TRBV7-9; D not certain. The germline V gene encodes CDR1 SEHNR and CDR2 FQNEAQ (reference sequence). The CDR3 runs to 13 residues. The germline V and J ends were trimmed by 4 bases and 7 bases, with 11 bases remaining between them. The CDR3 region is CASSSTDSNEQFF. The CDR3 DNA is TGTGCCAGCAGCTCTACAGATTCTAATGAGCAGTTCTTC. Drawing the rest from reference TRBV7-9 and TRBJ2-1, the complete variable domain is DTGVSQNPRHKITKRGQNVTFRCDPISEHNRLYWYRQTLGQGPEFLTYFQNEAQLEKSRLLSDRFSAERPKGSFSTLEIQRTEQGDSAMYLCASSSTDSNEQFFGPGTRLTVL.

The chain is built from TRBV11-1 and TRBJ1-1; TRBD1 agrees at 11 bases. The V gene end was trimmed by 3 bases and the J gene end by 6 bases; junction bases not matched to a gene: 6. This CDR3 is built from 15 residues. CDR1 and CDR2 (germline): SGHAT, FQDESV (reference sequence). The CDR3 bases are TGTGCCAGCAGCTTCGGACAGGGGGCTTTCGCTGAAGCTTTCTTT. As protein: CASSFGQGAFAEAFF.

This sequence joins TRBV15 and TRBJ2-1; TRBD2 might be the D (6 bases). This CDR3 contains 15 residues. Germline V lookup: CDR1 LNHNV, CDR2 YYDKDF (reference sequence). Trimming removed 9 bases from V and 7 bases from J, with 22 bases in between. CDR3: CATRAGTALANEQFF. CDR3 bases: TGTGCCACACGGGCTGGGACTGCCCTCGCAAATGAGCAGTTCTTC.

The J gene is TRBJ1-2, the V gene TRBV5-8, with D hard to call. This CDR3 has 15 amino acids. Germline assignment: CDR1 SGHTS and CDR2 YDEGEE. Deletions cut 9 bases from V and 4 bases from J, with 22 bases between. CDR3 amino acids: CATLNKSHNSYGYTF. CDR3 nucleotides: TGTGCCACCCTTAATAAGTCTCACAATTCCTATGGCTACACCTTC.

The sample holds one count of this clone. This chain connects TRBV6-5 to TRBJ1-6; possibly TRBD1 for D (6 bases). This CDR3 comprises 15 residues. Trimming stripped 6 bases from V and 7 bases from J, with 16 bases between. Per germline, CDR1 MNHEY and CDR2 SVGAGI. CDR3 residues: CASRHLQGRNSPLHF. The DNA of the CDR3 is TGTGCCAGCAGACACTTACAGGGAAGGAATTCACCCCTCCACTTT.

In this sample, this clone turned up once. Other DNA sequences in the same sample also yield this CDR3. CDR3 region: CASSYSSGGETQYF. The CDR3, as DNA: TGTGCCAGCAGTTACTCCAGTGGGGGGGAGACCCAGTACTTC. The chain employs TRBV6-5 and TRBJ2-5; D is perhaps TRBD2 (6 bases). Trimming stripped 0 bases from V and 5 bases from J, with 10 bases between. CDR1 and CDR2 (germline): MNHEY, SVGAGI. This CDR3 contains 14 residues.

This clone has just one count. V gene TRBV5-6 combines with J gene TRBJ2-1; TRBD2 matches at 11 bases. Germline V gives CDR1 SGHDT, CDR2 YYEEEE. The CDR3 has 14 residues. V was clipped by 4 bases and J by 5 bases; unmatched bases: 2. The CDR3 DNA is TGTGCCAGCAGCCCGACTAGCGGGGACAATGAGCAGTTCTTC. Translation: CASSPTSGDNEQFF.

The V gene is TRBV6-4, the J gene TRBJ2-1; tentatively, D is TRBD1 (5 bases). Germline assignment: CDR1 MRHNA and CDR2 SNTAGT. V lost 4 bases and J lost 7, with 11 bases in between. The CDR3 covers 13 residues. The CDR3 bases are TGTGCCAGCAGTGCGACAGAGTCTAATGAGCAGTTCTTC. Translating gives CASSATESNEQFF.

In its sample, this clone ranks as medium-sized. The chain uses TRBV6-5 and TRBJ1-3, with a weak D call TRBD1 (6 bases). V shed 9 bases and J shed 0 bases, with 9 bases lying between them. CDR3 length equals 13 residues. Germline CDR1 reads MNHEY; CDR2 reads SVGAGI. The CDR3: CASGQSSGNTIYF. CDR3 DNA sequence: TGTGCCAGTGGACAGAGCTCTGGAAACACCATATATTTT.

This rearrangement joins TRBV4-3 to TRBJ2-7; 10 positions match TRBD2. Germline V gene data show CDR1 as LGHNA and CDR2 as YSLEER. V was pared by 2 bases and J by 2 bases, with 3 bases of the junction left unmatched. This CDR3 is 15 amino acids long. CDR3 in amino acids: CASSQSSGGAYEQYF. The CDR3 DNA follows: TGCGCCAGCAGCCAATCTAGCGGGGGAGCCTACGAGCAGTACTTC.

The rearrangement joins TRBV5-6 to TRBJ2-7, with 13 nucleotides matching TRBD2. Germline loops: CDR1 SGHDT, CDR2 YYEEEE. CDR3 size: 14 residues. The V gene end was trimmed by 4 bases and the J gene end by 6 bases; junction bases not matched to a gene: 4. CDR3 in amino acids: CASSLGLAGAEQYF. In DNA, the CDR3 is TGTGCCAGCAGCCTTGGACTAGCGGGAGCCGAGCAGTACTTC.

This chain uses TRBV5-4 with TRBJ2-1; 11 nucleotides line up with TRBD2. Trimming at V came to 0 bases and at J to 4 bases, leaving 6 bases not matched to a gene. Looked up from germline, CDR1 is SGHNT and CDR2 is YYREEE (reference sequence). The CDR3 totals 17 residues. The CDR3 spells CASSLALTSGDYNEQFF. In DNA form, the CDR3 reads TGTGCCAGCAGCTTGGCCCTGACTAGCGGGGATTACAATGAGCAGTTCTTC.

J is TRBJ2-3 and V is TRBV30; D unresolved. Germline V gene data show CDR1 as GTSNPN and CDR2 as SVGIG (reference sequence). V lost 5 bases to trimming and J lost 2 bases, with 5 bases between them. CDR3 length: 11 residues. CDR3 protein: CAWYSTDTQYF. CDR3 sequence (DNA): TGTGCCTGGTATTCCACAGATACGCAGTATTTT.

This clone was seen only once. This chain joins TRBV29-1 and TRBJ2-1, with 9 positions matching TRBD2. CDR1 is SQVTM and CDR2 is ANQGSEA in the germline V gene. Losses at the gene ends were 1 base for V and 8 bases for J; bases not matched to a gene: 9. The CDR3 is 15 residues long. This chain's CDR3 is CSVEGSSGNIDEQFF. The DNA of the CDR3 is TGCAGCGTTGAAGGGTCTAGCGGGAATATTGATGAGCAGTTCTTC.

J is TRBJ2-7 and V is TRBV7-6, with D unresolved. Trimming shortened V by 4 bases and J by 1 base, and 8 bases separated the two germline ends. The CDR3 loop spans 13 amino acids. Germline assignment: CDR1 SGHVS and CDR2 FNYEAQ. The CDR3 region is CASSYDWSYEQYF. As DNA, the CDR3 is TGTGCCAGCAGCTACGACTGGTCCTACGAGCAGTACTTC.

The chain carries TRBV5-5 and TRBJ1-1; maybe TRBD1 (5 bases). The CDR3 contains 13 residues. V gave up 2 bases and J gave up 2 bases, with 7 bases separating them. Germline CDR1 and CDR2: SGHKS and YYEKEE (reference sequence). The DNA of the CDR3 is TGTGCCAGCAGCTTTAGGGGAAACACTGAAGCTTTCTTT. Its protein is CASSFRGNTEAFF.

The gene calls are TRBV28 and TRBJ2-7; 8 bases are shared with TRBD1. CDR3 size: 14 residues. From germline, CDR1 is MDHEN and CDR2 SYDVKM. With V trimmed by 7 bases and J by 3 bases, 8 bases remained unmatched. Written as DNA, the CDR3 is TGTGCCAGCACCTTTGACAGGGGAGGCTACGAGCAGTACTTC. This translates into CASTFDRGGYEQYF.